Below are 3 T cell receptor beta chains sequenced from a single sample in a study of human T cells and chemical hapten exposure (dated by TCRdb to the early 2020s). Read against the paper, the sample's time point label means: healthy volunteer bleed at 2 weeks. Total RNA was isolated from unfractionated whole blood collected in Tempus Blood RNA tubes. Library preparation used RACE. The instrument given in TCRdb is NextSeq 500. TCRdb itself trimmed the public reads at Q25 with fastp, ran MiXCR and retained productive beta chains. Duplicate CDR3 protein sequences are folded into a single record with the most common DNA and genes. This sample is represented by 85,000 to 95,000 distinct CDR3 sequences; over 8% of them were singletons. Roughly 3.1% of the sample comes from the top ten. The sequencing sample was made of whole blood. All receptors come from a female donor in good health. Some clones in this sample may be carry-over from other donors' samples.

This clonotype was recorded many times. CDR3 loop: CSATGSAYEQYF. The CDR3 region has the DNA TGCAGTGCTACAGGTTCCGCCTACGAGCAGTACTTC. This rearrangement joins TRBV20-1 to TRBJ2-7, with unresolved D. Trimming shortened V by 4 bases and J by 2 bases, and 9 bases separated the two germline ends. CDR1 and CDR2 (germline): DFQATT, SNEGSKA (reference sequence). The CDR3 has 12 amino acids.

V and J are TRBV10-3 and TRBJ1-2, with 7 bases lining up with TRBD1. Trimming removed 3 bases from V and 8 bases from J; junction bases left unmatched: 12. This CDR3 comprises 15 residues. Per germline, CDR1 ENHRY and CDR2 SYGVKD. The CDR3 DNA reads TGTGCCATCAGTGAAGCGGTCGGAAGACAGGGAGGCTACACCTTC. Protein: CAISEAVGRQGGYTF.

Ten or more counts support this clonotype. The V gene is TRBV4-2, the J gene TRBJ2-1, with D perhaps being TRBD1 or TRBD2 (6 bases each). Germline V gene sequence: CDR1 LGHNA, CDR2 YNFKEQ. The V and J ends lost 4 bases and 7 bases respectively, with 17 bases between them. This CDR3 has 15 amino acids. The CDR3 DNA is TGTGCCAGCAGCCGAGCTGTCGGGGGCCGAAATGAGCAGTTCTTC. Translated: CASSRAVGGRNEQFF.